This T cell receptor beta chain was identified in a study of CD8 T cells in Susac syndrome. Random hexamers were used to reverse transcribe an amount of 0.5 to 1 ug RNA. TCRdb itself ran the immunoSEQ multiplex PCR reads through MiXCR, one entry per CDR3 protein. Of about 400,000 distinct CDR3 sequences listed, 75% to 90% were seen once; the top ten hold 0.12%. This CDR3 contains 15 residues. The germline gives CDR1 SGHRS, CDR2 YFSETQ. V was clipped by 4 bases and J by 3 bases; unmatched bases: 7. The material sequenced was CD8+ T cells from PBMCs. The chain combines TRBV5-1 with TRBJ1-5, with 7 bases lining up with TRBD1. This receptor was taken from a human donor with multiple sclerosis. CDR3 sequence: CASSPGDSYNQPQHF. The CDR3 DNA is TGCGCCAGCAGCCCCGGGGACAGCTACAATCAGCCCCAGCATTTT.